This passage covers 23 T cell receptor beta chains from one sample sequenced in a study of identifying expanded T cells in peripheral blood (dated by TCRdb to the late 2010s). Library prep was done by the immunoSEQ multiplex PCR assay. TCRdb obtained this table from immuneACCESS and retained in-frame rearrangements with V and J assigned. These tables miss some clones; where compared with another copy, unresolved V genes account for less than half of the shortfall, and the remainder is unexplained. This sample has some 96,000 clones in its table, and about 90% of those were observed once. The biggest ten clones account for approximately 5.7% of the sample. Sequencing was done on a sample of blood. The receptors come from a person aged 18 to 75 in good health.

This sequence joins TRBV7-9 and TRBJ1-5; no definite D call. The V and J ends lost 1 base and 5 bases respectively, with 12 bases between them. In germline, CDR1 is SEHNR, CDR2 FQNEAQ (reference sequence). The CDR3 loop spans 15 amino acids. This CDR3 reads CASSLDAGRDQPQHF. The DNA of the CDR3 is TGTGCCAGCAGCTTAGATGCGGGTCGGGATCAGCCCCAGCATTTT. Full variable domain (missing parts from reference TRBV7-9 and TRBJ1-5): DTGVSQNPRHKITKRGQNVTFRCDPISEHNRLYWYRQTLGQGPEFLTYFQNEAQLEKSRLLSDRFSAERPKGSFSTLEIQRTEQGDSAMYLCASSLDAGRDQPQHFGDGTRLSIL.

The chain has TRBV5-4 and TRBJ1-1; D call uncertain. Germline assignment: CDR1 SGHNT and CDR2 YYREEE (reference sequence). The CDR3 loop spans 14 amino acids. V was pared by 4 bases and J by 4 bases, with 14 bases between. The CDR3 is CASSQELRGTEAFF. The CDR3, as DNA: TGTGCCAGCAGCCAAGAGCTACGGGGCACTGAAGCTTTCTTT.

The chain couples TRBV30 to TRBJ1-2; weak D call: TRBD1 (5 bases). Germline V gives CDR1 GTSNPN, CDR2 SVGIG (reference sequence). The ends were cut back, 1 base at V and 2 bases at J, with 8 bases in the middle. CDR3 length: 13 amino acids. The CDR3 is CAWSAGQNYGYTF. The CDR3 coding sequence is TGTGCCTGGAGTGCAGGGCAGAACTATGGCTACACCTTC. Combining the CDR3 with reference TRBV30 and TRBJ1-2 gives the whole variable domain SQTIHQWPATLVQPVGSPLSLECTVEGTSNPNLYWYRQAAGRGLQLLFYSVGIGQISSEVPQNLSASRPQDRQFILSSKKLLLSDSGFYLCAWSAGQNYGYTFGSGTRLTVV.

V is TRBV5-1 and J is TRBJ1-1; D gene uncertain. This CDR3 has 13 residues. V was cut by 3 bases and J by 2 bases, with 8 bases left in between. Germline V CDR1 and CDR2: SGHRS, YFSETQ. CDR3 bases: TGCGCCAGCAGCTGGACGGCAAACACTGAAGCTTTCTTT. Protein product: CASSWTANTEAFF.

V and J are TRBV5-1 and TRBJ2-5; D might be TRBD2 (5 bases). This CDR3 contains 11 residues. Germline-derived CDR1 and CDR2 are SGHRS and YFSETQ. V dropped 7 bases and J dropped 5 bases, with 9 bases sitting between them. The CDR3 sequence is CASAGEETQYF. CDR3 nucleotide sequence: TGCGCCAGCGCTGGGGAGGAGACCCAGTACTTC.

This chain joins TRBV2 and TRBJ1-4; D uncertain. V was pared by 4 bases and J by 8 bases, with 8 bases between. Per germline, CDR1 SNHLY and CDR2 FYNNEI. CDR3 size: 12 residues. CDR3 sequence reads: CASSVRPEKLFF. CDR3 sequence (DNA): TGTGCCAGCAGTGTCCGTCCAGAAAAACTGTTTTTT.

This chain's CDR3 is CASSLQLISGTEAFF. The CDR3 nucleotides are TGTGCCAGCAGCTTACAGTTAATTTCAGGCACTGAAGCTTTCTTT. This chain joins TRBV7-3 and TRBJ1-1; the D is unclear. Trimming took 2 bases from V and 4 from J, leaving 14 bases between them. CDR1 is SGHTA, CDR2 FQGTGA, per germline. The CDR3 loop spans 15 amino acids.

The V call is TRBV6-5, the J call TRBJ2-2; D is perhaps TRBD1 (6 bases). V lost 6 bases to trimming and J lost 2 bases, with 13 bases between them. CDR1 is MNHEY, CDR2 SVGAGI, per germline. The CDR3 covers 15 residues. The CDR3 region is CASSRGRRNTGELFF. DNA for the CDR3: TGTGCCAGCAGCAGGGGACGGAGAAACACCGGGGAGCTGTTTTTT.

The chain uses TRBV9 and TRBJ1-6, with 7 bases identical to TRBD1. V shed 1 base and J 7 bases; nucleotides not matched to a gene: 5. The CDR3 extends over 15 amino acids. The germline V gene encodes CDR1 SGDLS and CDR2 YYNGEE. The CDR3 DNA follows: TGTGCCAGCAGCGTAACAGGGGCGGAAAATTCACCCCTCCACTTT. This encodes CASSVTGAENSPLHF.

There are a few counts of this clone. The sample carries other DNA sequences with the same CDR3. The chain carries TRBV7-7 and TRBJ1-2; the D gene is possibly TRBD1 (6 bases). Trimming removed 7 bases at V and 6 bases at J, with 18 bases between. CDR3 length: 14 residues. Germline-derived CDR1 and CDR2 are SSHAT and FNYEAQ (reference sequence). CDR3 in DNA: TGTGCCAGCACCCAGTTAACAGGGCTGGATGGCTACACCTTC. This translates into CASTQLTGLDGYTF.

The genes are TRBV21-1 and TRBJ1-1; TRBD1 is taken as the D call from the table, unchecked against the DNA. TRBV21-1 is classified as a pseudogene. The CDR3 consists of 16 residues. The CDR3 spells CASSKTGDREVAEAFF. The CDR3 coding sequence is TGTGCCAGCAGCAAAACTGGGGACAGGGAGGTGGCTGAAGCTTTCTTT.

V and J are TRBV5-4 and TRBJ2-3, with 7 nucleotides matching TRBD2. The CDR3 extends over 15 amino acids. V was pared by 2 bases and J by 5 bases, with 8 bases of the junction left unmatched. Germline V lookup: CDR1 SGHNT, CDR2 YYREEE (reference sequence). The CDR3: CASSFGGGPLDTQYF. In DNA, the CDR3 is TGTGCCAGCAGCTTTGGGGGAGGGCCATTAGATACGCAGTATTTT.

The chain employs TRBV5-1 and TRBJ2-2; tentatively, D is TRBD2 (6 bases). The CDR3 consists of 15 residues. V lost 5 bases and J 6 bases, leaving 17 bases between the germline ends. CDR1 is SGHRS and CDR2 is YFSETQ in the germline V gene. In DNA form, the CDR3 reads TGCGCCAGCAGTCCCCATGCGGGACTCGCCGGGGAGCTGTTTTTT. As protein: CASSPHAGLAGELFF.

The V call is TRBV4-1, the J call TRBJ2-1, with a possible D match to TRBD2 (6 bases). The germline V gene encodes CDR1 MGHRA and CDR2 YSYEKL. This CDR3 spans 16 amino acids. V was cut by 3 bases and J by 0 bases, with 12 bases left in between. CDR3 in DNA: TGCGCCAGCAGCCAGGTTGGGGGGAGCTCCTACAATGAGCAGTTCTTC. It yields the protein CASSQVGGSSYNEQFF.

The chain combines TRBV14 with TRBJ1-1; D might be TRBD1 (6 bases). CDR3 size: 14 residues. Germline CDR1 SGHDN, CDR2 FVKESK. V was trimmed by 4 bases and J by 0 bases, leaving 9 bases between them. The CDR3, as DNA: TGTGCCAGCAGCCTCACAGGGATGAACACTGAAGCTTTCTTT. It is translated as CASSLTGMNTEAFF.

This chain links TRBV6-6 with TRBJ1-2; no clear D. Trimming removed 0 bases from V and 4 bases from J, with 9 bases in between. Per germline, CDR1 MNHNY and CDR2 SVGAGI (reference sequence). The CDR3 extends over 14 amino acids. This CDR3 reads CASSYSGLGYGYTF. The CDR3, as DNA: TGTGCCAGCAGTTACTCTGGGCTCGGCTATGGCTACACCTTC.

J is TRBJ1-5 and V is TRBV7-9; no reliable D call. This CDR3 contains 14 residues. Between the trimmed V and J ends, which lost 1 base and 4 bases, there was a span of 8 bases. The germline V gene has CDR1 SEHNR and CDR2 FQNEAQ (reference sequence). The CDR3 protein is CASSLDLRNQPQHF. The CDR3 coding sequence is TGTGCCAGCAGCTTAGATTTGCGGAATCAGCCCCAGCATTTT.

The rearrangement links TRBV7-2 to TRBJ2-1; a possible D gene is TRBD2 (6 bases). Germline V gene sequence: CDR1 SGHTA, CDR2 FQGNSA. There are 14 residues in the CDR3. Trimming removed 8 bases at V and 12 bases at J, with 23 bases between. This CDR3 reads CASAGPSFGAAQFF. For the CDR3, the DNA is TGTGCCAGCGCGGGACCTAGTTTTGGAGCTGCGCAGTTCTTC.

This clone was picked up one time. The CDR3 sequence is CASSTRLAGVTDTQYF. DNA for the CDR3: TGTGCCAGCAGCACCCGACTAGCGGGAGTCACAGATACGCAGTATTTT. The chain carries TRBV11-1 and TRBJ2-3; 12 nucleotides align to TRBD2. The CDR3 sequence is 16 residues long. J lost 2 bases, V lost 5 bases, and 5 bases had no gene match. CDR1 SGHAT and CDR2 FQDESV come from the germline V gene (reference sequence).

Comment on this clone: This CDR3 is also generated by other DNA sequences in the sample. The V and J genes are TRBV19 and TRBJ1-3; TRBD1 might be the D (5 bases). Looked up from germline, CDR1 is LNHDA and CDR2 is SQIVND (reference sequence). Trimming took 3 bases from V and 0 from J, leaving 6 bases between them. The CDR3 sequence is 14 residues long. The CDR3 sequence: CASSIGGSGNTIYF. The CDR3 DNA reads TGTGCCAGTAGTATCGGGGGCTCTGGAAACACCATATATTTT.

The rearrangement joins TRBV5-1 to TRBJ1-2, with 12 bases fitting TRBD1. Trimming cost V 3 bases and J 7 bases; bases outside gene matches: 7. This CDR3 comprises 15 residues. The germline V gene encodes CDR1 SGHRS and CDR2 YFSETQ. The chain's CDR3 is CASSYSGQGAGGYTF. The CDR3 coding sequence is TGCGCCAGCAGCTATTCGGGACAGGGGGCAGGTGGCTACACCTTC. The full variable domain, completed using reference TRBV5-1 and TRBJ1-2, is KAGVTQTPRYLIKTRGQQVTLSCSPISGHRSVSWYQQTPGQGLQFLFEYFSETQRNKGNFPGRFSGRQFSNSRSEMNVSTLELGDSALYLCASSYSGQGAGGYTFGSGTRLTVV.

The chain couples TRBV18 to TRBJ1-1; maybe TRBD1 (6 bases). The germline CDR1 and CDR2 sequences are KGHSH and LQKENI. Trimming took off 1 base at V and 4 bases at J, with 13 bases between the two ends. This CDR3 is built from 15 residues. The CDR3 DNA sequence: TGTGCCAGCTCACCACAACAGGGAAAGGGCACTGAAGCTTTCTTT. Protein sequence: CASSPQQGKGTEAFF.

The DNA of the CDR3 is TGTGCCAGCAGTTATTCTACGAAACGTTCGGGGACTGAAGCTTTCTTT. This sequence encodes CASSYSTKRSGTEAFF. The chain recombines TRBV6-5 with TRBJ1-1; no clear D gene. Germline V gene lookup returns CDR1 MNHEY and CDR2 SVGAGI. The CDR3 spans 16 residues. V lost 3 bases to trimming and J lost 5 bases, with 19 bases between them.